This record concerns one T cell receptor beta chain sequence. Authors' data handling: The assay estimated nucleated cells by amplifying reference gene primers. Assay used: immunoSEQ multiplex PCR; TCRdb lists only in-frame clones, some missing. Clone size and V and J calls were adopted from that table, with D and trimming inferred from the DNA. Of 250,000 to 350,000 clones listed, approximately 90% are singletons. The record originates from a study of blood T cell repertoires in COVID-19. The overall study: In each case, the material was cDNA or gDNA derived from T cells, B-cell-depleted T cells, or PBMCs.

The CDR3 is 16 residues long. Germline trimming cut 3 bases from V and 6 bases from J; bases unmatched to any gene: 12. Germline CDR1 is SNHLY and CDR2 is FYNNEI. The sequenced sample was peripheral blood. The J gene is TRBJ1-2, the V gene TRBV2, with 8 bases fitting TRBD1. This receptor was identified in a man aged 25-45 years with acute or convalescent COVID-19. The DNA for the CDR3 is TGTGCCAGCAGTGATGTCCACGGGACAGGTGACCATGGCTACACCTTC. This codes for CASSDVHGTGDHGYTF. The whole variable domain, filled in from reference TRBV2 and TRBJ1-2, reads EPEVTQTPSHQVTQMGQEVILRCVPISNHLYFYWYRQILGQKVEFLVSFYNNEISEKSEIFDDQFSVERPDGSNFTLKIRSTKLEDSAMYFCASSDVHGTGDHGYTFGSGTRLTVV.